A selection of T cell receptor beta chains follows, all from one sample in a study of cytomegalovirus exposure and HLA in healthy donors. TCRdb's copy holds only in-frame clones and misses some; the assay was immunoSEQ multiplex PCR. Of about 140,000 clones in the sample, about three quarters were seen once. Sequencing was carried out using PBMCs. Every receptor here comes from a human donor in good health. Both conserved end residues are part of each CDR3. Fields, in order: D gene, J gene, clone size, V gene, CDR3 protein, CDR3 DNA. A D gene is named only where the DNA matches it firmly. The size field is filled for only some rows; it gives once, few, many or a size class.

D: NA; J: TRBJ1-5; size: NA; V: TRBV7-8; CDR3: CASSPVTGSVDQPQHF; DNA: TGTGCCAGCAGCCCCGTAACAGGGTCTGTCGATCAGCCCCAGCATTTT
D: NA; J: TRBJ1-5; size: NA; V: TRBV5-1; CDR3: CASSWAPSRPQHF; DNA: TGCGCCAGCAGCTGGGCACCGAGTCGTCCCCAGCATTTT
D: NA; J: TRBJ2-6; size: NA; V: TRBV5-1; CDR3: CASTPTGNGANVLTF; DNA: TGCGCCAGCACACCTACAGGGAATGGGGCCAACGTCCTGACTTTC
D: NA; J: TRBJ2-5; size: NA; V: TRBV13; CDR3: CASSLAHNSGFKETQYF; DNA: TGTGCCAGCAGCTTAGCCCACAATAGCGGTTTCAAAGAGACCCAGTACTTC
D: NA; J: TRBJ1-5; size: NA; V: TRBV5-8; CDR3: CASRVRGNQPQHF; DNA: TGTGCCAGCAGGGTACGGGGCAATCAGCCCCAGCATTTT
D: NA; J: TRBJ2-1; size: once; V: TRBV6-1; CDR3: CASSVSFREQFF; DNA: TGTGCCAGCAGTGTGTCCTTCCGTGAGCAGTTCTTC
D: TRBD2; J: TRBJ2-7; size: NA; V: TRBV4-1; CDR3: CASGGGTSDYEQYF; DNA: TGCGCCAGCGGAGGCGGGACTAGCGACTACGAGCAGTACTTC
D: NA; J: TRBJ1-1; size: NA; V: TRBV19; CDR3: CASSSTVNTEAFF; DNA: TGTGCCAGTAGTTCGACAGTGAACACTGAAGCTTTCTTT
D: NA; J: TRBJ2-5; size: NA; V: TRBV5-5; CDR3: CASSRTAIQETQYF; DNA: TGTGCCAGCAGCAGGACAGCGATACAAGAGACCCAGTACTTC
D: NA; J: TRBJ2-3; size: few; V: TRBV6-5; CDR3: CASSFADSDTQYF; DNA: TGTGCCAGCAGTTTTGCGGACTCAGATACGCAGTATTTT
D: NA; J: TRBJ2-6; size: NA; V: TRBV27; CDR3: CASSPPPGPGANVLTF; DNA: TGTGCCAGCAGTCCCCCCCCAGGGCCTGGGGCCAACGTCCTGACTTTC
D: NA; J: TRBJ1-1; size: few; V: TRBV4-1; CDR3: CASSPRGANTEAFF; DNA: TGCGCCAGCAGCCCTCGTGGAGCGAACACTGAAGCTTTCTTT
D: TRBD2; J: TRBJ2-7; size: few; V: TRBV5-1; CDR3: CASSLAQLAGGGEQYF; DNA: TGCGCCAGCAGCTTGGCCCAACTAGCGGGAGGAGGCGAGCAGTACTTC
D: NA; J: TRBJ1-2; size: few; V: TRBV9; CDR3: CASSVGDTVYGYTF; DNA: TGTGCCAGCAGCGTGGGGGACACCGTCTATGGCTACACCTTC
D: TRBD1; J: TRBJ1-3; size: NA; V: TRBV5-8; CDR3: CASSLDRGGNTIYF; DNA: TGTGCCAGCAGCTTAGACAGGGGTGGAAACACCATATATTTT
D: TRBD1; J: TRBJ1-6; size: few; V: TRBV19; CDR3: CASTTGTAFGSPLHF; DNA: TGTGCCAGTACCACCGGGACAGCCTTCGGTTCACCCCTCCACTTT
D: NA; J: TRBJ1-2; size: NA; V: TRBV10-3; CDR3: CAISPSVGYTF; DNA: TGTGCCATCAGCCCCAGCGTCGGCTACACCTTC
D: NA; J: TRBJ2-7; size: NA; V: TRBV19; CDR3: CASSIGAVPYEQYF; DNA: TGTGCCAGTAGTATAGGGGCAGTGCCCTACGAGCAGTACTTC
D: TRBD2; J: TRBJ2-7; size: NA; V: TRBV5-5; CDR3: CASSLELAHYEQYF; DNA: TGTGCCAGCAGCTTGGAACTAGCGCACTACGAGCAGTACTTC
D: TRBD2; J: TRBJ2-5; size: NA; V: TRBV2; CDR3: CASSETITGTSGEETQYF; DNA: TGTGCCAGCAGTGAAACTATAACCGGGACTAGCGGGGAAGAGACCCAGTACTTC
D: TRBD2; J: TRBJ2-1; size: NA; V: TRBV2; CDR3: CASRTGTTEQFF; DNA: TGTGCCAGCAGGACCGGGACTACCGAGCAGTTCTTC
D: NA; J: TRBJ2-3; size: NA; V: TRBV27; CDR3: CASSLRGRETDTQYF; DNA: TGTGCCAGCAGTTTAAGGGGAAGGGAAACAGATACGCAGTATTTT
D: TRBD1; J: TRBJ1-4; size: NA; V: TRBV6-4; CDR3: CASSARTGENEKLFF; DNA: TGTGCCAGCAGTGCCAGGACAGGGGAAAATGAAAAACTGTTTTTT
D: NA; J: TRBJ1-2; size: NA; V: TRBV2; CDR3: CASSVARGDYGYTF; DNA: TGTGCCAGCAGTGTCGCCAGGGGCGATTATGGCTACACCTTC
D: NA; J: TRBJ1-1; size: NA; V: TRBV18; CDR3: CASSRETGNTEAFF; DNA: TGTGCCAGCTCACGGGAGACAGGGAACACTGAAGCTTTCTTT
D: NA; J: TRBJ1-1; size: NA; V: TRBV18; CDR3: CASSQTGPTRFNTEAFF; DNA: TGTGCCAGCTCCCAGACAGGACCGACCCGATTTAACACTGAAGCTTTCTTT
D: NA; J: TRBJ2-7; size: NA; V: TRBV11-1; CDR3: CASSPLSFRRPYEQYF; DNA: TGTGCCAGCAGCCCTCTCTCCTTCCGGAGGCCCTACGAGCAGTACTTC
D: TRBD1; J: TRBJ1-1; size: NA; V: TRBV7-9; CDR3: CASSNTAGTGLTEAFF; DNA: TGTGCCAGCAGCAACACAGCCGGGACAGGCCTCACTGAAGCTTTCTTT
D: TRBD2; J: TRBJ2-3; size: NA; V: TRBV5-6; CDR3: CASSSLLAGVDTQYF; DNA: TGTGCCAGCAGCTCGCTACTAGCGGGAGTAGATACGCAGTATTTT
D: TRBD1; J: TRBJ2-1; size: NA; V: TRBV25-1; CDR3: CASSAHTGGAYNEQFF; DNA: TGTGCCAGCAGTGCCCATACAGGGGGCGCCTACAATGAGCAGTTCTTC
D: NA; J: TRBJ1-4; size: NA; V: TRBV6-5; CDR3: CASSYSGGANEKLFF; DNA: TGTGCCAGCAGTTACTCGGGGGGTGCTAATGAAAAACTGTTTTTT
D: NA; J: TRBJ1-1; size: NA; V: TRBV14; CDR3: CASSLGTRGFGTEAFF; DNA: TGTGCCAGCAGCCTCGGGACAAGGGGCTTTGGGACTGAAGCTTTCTTT
D: TRBD2; J: TRBJ2-1; size: few; V: TRBV27; CDR3: CASSYSSGGACEQFF; DNA: TGTGCCAGCAGTTACTCTAGCGGGGGGGCTTGTGAGCAGTTCTTC
D: NA; J: TRBJ1-1; size: NA; V: TRBV15; CDR3: CATSRGEAANTEAFF; DNA: TGTGCCACCAGCAGAGGAGAGGCAGCGAACACTGAAGCTTTCTTT
D: TRBD2; J: TRBJ2-7; size: few; V: TRBV11-1; CDR3: CASSLDRGDEQYF; DNA: TGTGCCAGCAGCTTAGATCGGGGGGACGAGCAGTACTTC
D: NA; J: TRBJ1-5; size: NA; V: TRBV7-2; CDR3: CASRSLLGGNQPQHF; DNA: TGTGCCAGCAGATCCCTCCTGGGGGGGAATCAGCCCCAGCATTTT
D: NA; J: TRBJ1-1; size: NA; V: TRBV6-5; CDR3: CASRGSANTEAFF; DNA: TGTGCCAGCAGAGGCAGCGCGAACACTGAAGCTTTCTTT
D: NA; J: TRBJ2-5; size: once; V: TRBV29-1; CDR3: CSVKNSQETQYF; DNA: TGCAGCGTTAAGAACTCCCAAGAGACCCAGTACTTC
D: NA; J: TRBJ1-2; size: NA; V: TRBV12-5; CDR3: CASGFQTGQNSDYGYTF; DNA: TGTGCTAGTGGTTTCCAGACCGGACAAAACTCAGACTATGGCTACACCTTC
D: TRBD2; J: TRBJ2-3; size: NA; V: TRBV5-6; CDR3: CASSPGAGGPTDTQYF; DNA: TGTGCCAGCAGCCCAGGAGCGGGGGGGCCCACAGATACGCAGTATTTT
D: TRBD1; J: TRBJ1-1; size: NA; V: TRBV19; CDR3: CASSTQGQNTEAFF; DNA: TGTGCCAGTAGTACCCAGGGACAGAATACTGAAGCTTTCTTT
D: TRBD1; J: TRBJ1-2; size: NA; V: TRBV19; CDR3: CARGEPGQGADGYTF; DNA: TGTGCCAGGGGGGAACCGGGACAGGGGGCCGATGGCTACACCTTC